The source of this T cell receptor (beta chain) is a study of blood T cell repertoires in COVID-19. Across the study: Material from acute and convalescent COVID-19 was sourced from the United States, Italy and Spain. Sample material is recorded as cDNA or gDNA derived from T cells, B-cell-depleted T cells, or PBMCs.

V shed 1 base, J shed 4 bases, and the junction held 18 bases outside the gene matches. The CDR3 sequence is 19 residues long. The germline gives CDR1 MNHNS, CDR2 SASEGT. This clone was seen a single time. Per the study methods: It was from reference gene primer amplification that nucleated cell counts were estimated. Profiled with immunoSEQ multiplex PCR; TCRdb holds only in-frame clones, not every one. The DNA was the basis for D and trimming; V, J and clone size are from that table. The data hold 250,000 to 350,000 clones, with about 85% observed a single time. This TCR was recovered from a woman aged 45-65 years who had recovered from COVID-19. The V and J genes are TRBV6-1 and TRBJ2-7; 8 bases match TRBD2. The sample consisted of peripheral blood. The CDR3 here is CASSEEGGLSSGAWYEQYF. The CDR3 coding sequence is TGTGCCAGCAGTGAAGAGGGGGGGTTGAGTAGCGGGGCATGGTACGAGCAGTACTTC.